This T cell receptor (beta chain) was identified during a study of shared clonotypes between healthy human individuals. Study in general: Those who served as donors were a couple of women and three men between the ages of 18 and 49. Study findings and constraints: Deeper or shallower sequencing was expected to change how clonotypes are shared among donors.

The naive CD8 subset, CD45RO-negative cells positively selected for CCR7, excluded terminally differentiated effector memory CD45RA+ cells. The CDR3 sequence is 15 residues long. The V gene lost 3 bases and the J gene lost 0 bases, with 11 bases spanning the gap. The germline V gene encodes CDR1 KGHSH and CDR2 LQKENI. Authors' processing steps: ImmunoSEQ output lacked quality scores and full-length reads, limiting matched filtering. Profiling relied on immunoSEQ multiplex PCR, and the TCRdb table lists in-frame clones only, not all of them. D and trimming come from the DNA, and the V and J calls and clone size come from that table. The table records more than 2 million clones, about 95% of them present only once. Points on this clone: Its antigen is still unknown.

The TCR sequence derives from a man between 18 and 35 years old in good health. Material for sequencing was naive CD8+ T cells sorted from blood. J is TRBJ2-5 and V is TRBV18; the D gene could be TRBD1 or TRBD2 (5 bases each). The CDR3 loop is CASSPGVADQETQYF. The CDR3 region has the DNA TGTGCCAGCTCACCGGGGGTGGCGGACCAAGAGACCCAGTACTTC.